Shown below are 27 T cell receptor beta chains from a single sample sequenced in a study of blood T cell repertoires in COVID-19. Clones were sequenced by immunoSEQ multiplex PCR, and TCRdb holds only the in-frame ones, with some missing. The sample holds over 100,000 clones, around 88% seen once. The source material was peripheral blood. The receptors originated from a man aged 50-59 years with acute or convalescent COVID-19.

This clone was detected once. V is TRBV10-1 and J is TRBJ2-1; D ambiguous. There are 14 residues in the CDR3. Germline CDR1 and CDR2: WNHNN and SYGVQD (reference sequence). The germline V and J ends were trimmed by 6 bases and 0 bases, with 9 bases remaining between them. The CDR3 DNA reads TGCGCCAGCAGGTTCTGTTACTCCTACAATGAGCAGTTCTTC. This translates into CASRFCYSYNEQFF.

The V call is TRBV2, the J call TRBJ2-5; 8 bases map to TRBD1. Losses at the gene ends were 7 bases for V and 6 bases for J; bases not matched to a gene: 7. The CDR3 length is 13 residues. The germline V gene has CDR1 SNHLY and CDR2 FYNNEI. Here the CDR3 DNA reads TGTGCCAGCAACCCAGGGGGCGGAAAGACCCAGTACTTC. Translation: CASNPGGGKTQYF.

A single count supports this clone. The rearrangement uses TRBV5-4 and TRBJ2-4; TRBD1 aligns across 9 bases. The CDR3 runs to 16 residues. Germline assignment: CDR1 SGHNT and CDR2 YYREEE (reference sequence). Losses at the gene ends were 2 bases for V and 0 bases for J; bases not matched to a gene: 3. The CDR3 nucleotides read TGTGCCAGCAGCTTAGGACAGGGGCTAGCCAAAAACATTCAGTACTTC. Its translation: CASSLGQGLAKNIQYF.

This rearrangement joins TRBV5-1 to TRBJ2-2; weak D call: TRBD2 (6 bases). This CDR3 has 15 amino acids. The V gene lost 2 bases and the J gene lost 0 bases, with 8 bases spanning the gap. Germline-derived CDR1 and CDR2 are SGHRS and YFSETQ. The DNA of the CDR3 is TGCGCCAGCAGCTTCAGCGGGCCGAACACCGGGGAGCTGTTTTTT. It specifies CASSFSGPNTGELFF.

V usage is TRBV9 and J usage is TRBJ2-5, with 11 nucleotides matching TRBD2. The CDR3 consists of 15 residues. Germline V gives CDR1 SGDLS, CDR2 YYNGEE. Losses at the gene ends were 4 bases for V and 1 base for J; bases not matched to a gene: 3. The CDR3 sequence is CASSPSGGSQETQYF. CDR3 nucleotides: TGTGCCAGCAGCCCTAGCGGGGGGTCCCAAGAGACCCAGTACTTC.

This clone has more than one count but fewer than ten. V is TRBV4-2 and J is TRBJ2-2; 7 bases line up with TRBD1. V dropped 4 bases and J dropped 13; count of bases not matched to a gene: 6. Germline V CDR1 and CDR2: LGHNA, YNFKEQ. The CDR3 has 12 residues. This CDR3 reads CASSLQGDRLFF. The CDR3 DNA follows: TGTGCCAGCAGCCTCCAGGGGGATAGGCTGTTTTTT.

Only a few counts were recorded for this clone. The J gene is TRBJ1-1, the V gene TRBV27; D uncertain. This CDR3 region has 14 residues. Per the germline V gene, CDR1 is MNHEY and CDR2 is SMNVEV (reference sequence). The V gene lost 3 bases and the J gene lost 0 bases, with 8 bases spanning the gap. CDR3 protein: CASSLQAMNTEAFF. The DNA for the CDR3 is TGTGCCAGCAGTTTGCAGGCCATGAACACTGAAGCTTTCTTT.

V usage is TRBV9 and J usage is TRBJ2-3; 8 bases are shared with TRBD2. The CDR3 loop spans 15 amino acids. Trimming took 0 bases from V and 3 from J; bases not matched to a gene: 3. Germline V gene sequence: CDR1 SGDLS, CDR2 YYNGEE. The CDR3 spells CASSVAGGGTDTQYF. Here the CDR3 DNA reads TGTGCCAGCAGCGTAGCCGGGGGGGGGACAGATACGCAGTATTTT. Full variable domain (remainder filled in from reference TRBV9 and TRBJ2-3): DSGVTQTPKHLITATGQRVTLRCSPRSGDLSVYWYQQSLDQGLQFLIQYYNGEERAKGNILERFSAQQFPDLHSELNLSSLELGDSALYFCASSVAGGGTDTQYFGPGTRLTVL.

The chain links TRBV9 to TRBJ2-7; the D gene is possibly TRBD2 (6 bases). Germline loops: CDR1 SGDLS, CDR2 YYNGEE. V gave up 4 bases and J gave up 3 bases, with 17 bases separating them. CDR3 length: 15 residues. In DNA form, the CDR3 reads TGTGCCAGCAGCCTCCAAGCGGGCAGATACTACGAGCAGTACTTC. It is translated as CASSLQAGRYYEQYF. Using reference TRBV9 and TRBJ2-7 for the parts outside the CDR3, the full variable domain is DSGVTQTPKHLITATGQRVTLRCSPRSGDLSVYWYQQSLDQGLQFLIQYYNGEERAKGNILERFSAQQFPDLHSELNLSSLELGDSALYFCASSLQAGRYYEQYFGPGTRLTVT.

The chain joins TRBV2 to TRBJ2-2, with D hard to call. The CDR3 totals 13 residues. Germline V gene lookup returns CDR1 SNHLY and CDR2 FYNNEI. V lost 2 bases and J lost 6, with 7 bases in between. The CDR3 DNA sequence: TGTGCCAGCAGTGAATTCTTTCCCGGGGAGCTGTTTTTT. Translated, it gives CASSEFFPGELFF.

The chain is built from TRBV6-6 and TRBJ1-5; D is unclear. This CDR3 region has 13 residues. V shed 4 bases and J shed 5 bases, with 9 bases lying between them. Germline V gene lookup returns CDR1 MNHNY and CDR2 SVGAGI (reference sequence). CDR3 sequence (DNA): TGTGCCAGCAGTTCATTAGATGATCAGCCCCAGCATTTT. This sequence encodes CASSSLDDQPQHF.

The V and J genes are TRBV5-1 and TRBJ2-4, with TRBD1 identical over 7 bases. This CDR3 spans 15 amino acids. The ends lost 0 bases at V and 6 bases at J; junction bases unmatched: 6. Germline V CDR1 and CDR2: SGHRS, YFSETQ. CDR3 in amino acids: CASSLARDSLNIQYF. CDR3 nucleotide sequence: TGCGCCAGCAGCTTGGCCCGGGACAGTCTAAACATTCAGTACTTC.

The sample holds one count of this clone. The CDR3 loop is CASSSRQVVAFF. The CDR3 nucleotides are TGTGCCAGCAGCTCCCGACAGGTTGTTGCTTTCTTT. The chain recombines TRBV5-6 with TRBJ1-1; weak D call: TRBD1 (6 bases). V lost 3 bases and J lost 11, with 14 bases in between. This CDR3 has 12 residues. CDR1 SGHDT and CDR2 YYEEEE come from the germline V gene.

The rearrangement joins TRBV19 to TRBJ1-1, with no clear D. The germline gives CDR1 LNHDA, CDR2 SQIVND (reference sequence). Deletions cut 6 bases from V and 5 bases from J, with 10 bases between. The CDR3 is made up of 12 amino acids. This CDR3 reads CASSRGATEAFF. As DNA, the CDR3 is TGTGCCAGTAGCCGCGGTGCGACTGAAGCTTTCTTT.

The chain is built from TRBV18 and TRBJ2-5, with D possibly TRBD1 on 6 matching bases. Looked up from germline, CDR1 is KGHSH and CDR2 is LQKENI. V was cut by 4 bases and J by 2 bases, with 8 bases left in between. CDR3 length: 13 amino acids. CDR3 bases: TGTGCCAGCTCACTCGGACAGCAAGAGACCCAGTACTTC. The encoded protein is CASSLGQQETQYF.

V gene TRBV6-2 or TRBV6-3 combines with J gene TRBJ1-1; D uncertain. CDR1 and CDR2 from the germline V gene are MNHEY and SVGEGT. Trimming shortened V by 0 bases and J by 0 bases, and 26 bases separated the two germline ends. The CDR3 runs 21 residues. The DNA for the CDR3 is TGTGCCAGCAGTTACTCGACAAATCTCTTTGGCACCCGGATTTTGAACACTGAAGCTTTCTTT. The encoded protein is CASSYSTNLFGTRILNTEAFF.

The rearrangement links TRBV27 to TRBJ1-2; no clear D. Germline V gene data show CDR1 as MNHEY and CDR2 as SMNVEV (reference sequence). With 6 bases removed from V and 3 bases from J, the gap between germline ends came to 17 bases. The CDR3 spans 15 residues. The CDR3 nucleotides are TGTGCCAGCAGATACCGGCGTTTTAGCGACTATGGCTACACCTTC. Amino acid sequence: CASRYRRFSDYGYTF.

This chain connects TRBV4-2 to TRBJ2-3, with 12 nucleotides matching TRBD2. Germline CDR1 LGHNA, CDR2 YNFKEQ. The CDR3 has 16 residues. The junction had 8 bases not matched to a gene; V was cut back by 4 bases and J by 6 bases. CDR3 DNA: TGTGCCAGCAGCCCCAGGAGACTAGCGGGAGCGGATACGCAGTATTTT. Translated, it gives CASSPRRLAGADTQYF.

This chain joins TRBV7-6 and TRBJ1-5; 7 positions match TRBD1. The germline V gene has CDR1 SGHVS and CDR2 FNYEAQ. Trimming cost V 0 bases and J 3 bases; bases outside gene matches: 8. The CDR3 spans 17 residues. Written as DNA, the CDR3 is TGTGCCAGCAGCTTAGCCCAGGCGACAGGGTACAATCAGCCCCAGCATTTT. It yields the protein CASSLAQATGYNQPQHF.

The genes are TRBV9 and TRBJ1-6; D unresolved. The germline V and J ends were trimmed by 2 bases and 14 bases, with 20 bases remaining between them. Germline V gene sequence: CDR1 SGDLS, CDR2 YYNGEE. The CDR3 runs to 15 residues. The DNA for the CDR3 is TGTGCCAGCAGCGTTGGATCCGGGGTTCAGGCGACCCTCCACTTT. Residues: CASSVGSGVQATLHF.

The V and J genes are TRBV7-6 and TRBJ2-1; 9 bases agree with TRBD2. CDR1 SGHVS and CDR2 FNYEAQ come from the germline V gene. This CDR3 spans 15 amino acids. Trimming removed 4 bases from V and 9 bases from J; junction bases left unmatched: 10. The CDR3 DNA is TGTGCCAGCAGCTCGACCCAGGGACTAGCTGGTGAGCAGTTCTTC. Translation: CASSSTQGLAGEQFF.

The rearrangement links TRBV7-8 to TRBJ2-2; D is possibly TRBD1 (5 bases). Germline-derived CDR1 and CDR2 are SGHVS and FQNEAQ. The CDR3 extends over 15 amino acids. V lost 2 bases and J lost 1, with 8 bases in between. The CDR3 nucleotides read TGTGCCAGCAGCTTACAGGGTTTGAACACCGGGGAGCTGTTTTTT. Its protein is CASSLQGLNTGELFF. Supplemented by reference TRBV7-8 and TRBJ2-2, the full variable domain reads GAGVSQSPRYKVAKRGQDVALRCDPISGHVSLFWYQQALGQGPEFLTYFQNEAQLDKSGLPSDRFFAERPEGSVSTLKIQRTQQEDSAVYLCASSLQGLNTGELFFGEGSRLTVL.

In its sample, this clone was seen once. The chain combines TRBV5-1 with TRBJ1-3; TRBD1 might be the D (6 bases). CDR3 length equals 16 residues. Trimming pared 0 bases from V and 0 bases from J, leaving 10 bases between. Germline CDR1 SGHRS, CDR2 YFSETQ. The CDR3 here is CASSLAGQNSGNTIYF. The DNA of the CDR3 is TGCGCCAGCAGCTTGGCCGGACAGAACTCTGGAAACACCATATATTTT.

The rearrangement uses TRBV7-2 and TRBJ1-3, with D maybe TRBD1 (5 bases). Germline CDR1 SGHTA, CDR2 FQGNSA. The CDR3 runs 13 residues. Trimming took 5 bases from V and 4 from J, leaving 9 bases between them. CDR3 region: CASSPNRGNTIYF. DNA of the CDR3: TGTGCCAGCAGCCCCAACAGGGGAAACACCATATATTTT.

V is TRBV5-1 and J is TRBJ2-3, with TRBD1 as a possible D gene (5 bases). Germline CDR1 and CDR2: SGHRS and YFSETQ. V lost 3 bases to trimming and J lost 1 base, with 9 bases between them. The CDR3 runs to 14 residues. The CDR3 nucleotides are TGCGCCAGCAGCTCCCAGGGCGGCACAGATACGCAGTATTTT. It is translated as CASSSQGGTDTQYF.

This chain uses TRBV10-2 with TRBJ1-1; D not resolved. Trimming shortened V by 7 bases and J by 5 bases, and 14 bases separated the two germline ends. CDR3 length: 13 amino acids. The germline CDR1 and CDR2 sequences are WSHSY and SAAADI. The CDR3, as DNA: TGCGCCAGCACCGACCTAGTGGAGACTGAAGCTTTCTTT. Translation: CASTDLVETEAFF.

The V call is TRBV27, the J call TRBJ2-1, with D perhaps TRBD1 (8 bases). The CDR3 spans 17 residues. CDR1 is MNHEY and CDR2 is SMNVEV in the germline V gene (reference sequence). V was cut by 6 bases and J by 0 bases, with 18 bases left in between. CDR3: CASRGGTGSVSYNEQFF. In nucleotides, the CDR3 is TGTGCCAGCAGGGGGGGGACAGGTTCGGTCTCCTACAATGAGCAGTTCTTC.